The clone carrying this T cell receptor beta chain came up a few times. The source of the sample is a study of T cells after yellow fever vaccination. CDR3 length: 13 amino acids. Germline V gene sequence: CDR1 DFQATT, CDR2 SNEGSKA (reference sequence). The junction had 6 bases not matched to a gene; V was cut back by 6 bases and J by 5 bases. TCRdb re-derived calls from the 5' RACE reads in MiXCR, one entry per CDR3 protein. The data show some 600,000 distinct CDR3 sequences, roughly an eighth seen once. V gene TRBV20-1 combines with J gene TRBJ2-7; the match to TRBD2 covers 11 bases. The TCR was taken from a young man who received the YFV17D yellow fever vaccine. The sequences come from PBMCs, collected on the day of the yellow fever booster vaccination. The CDR3: CSATSGSQNEQYF. The CDR3 DNA reads as TGCAGTGCCACTAGCGGGAGTCAGAACGAGCAGTACTTC.